The clone carrying this T cell receptor beta chain has a count of ten or more. The data are from a study of human T cells and chemical hapten exposure. Overall study context: Minor volume differences among pooled libraries chiefly drove per-sample TCR yield variation.

The time point was: pre-sensitization, week 0. Described treatment: therapeutic diphenylcyclopropenone sensitization with weekly scalp DPC. Samples of blood were obtained prior to the application of each patch test. Sample donors consisted of patients with alopecia, aged 18 to 70 years, who were suitable for DPC. Germline CDR1 reads LNHNV; CDR2 reads YYDKDF (reference sequence). The ends were cut back, 0 bases at V and 0 bases at J, with 12 bases in the middle. The CDR3 is 17 amino acids. Individual cDNA molecules received unique molecular identifiers in the library. TCRdb re-called the RACE reads with MiXCR, one entry per CDR3 protein. Here the sample spans some 330,000 distinct CDR3 sequences, 4.5% to 5.5% being singletons.

The J gene is TRBJ1-3, the V gene TRBV15; D is perhaps TRBD1 (5 bases). The receptor's source is a woman between 18 and 30 years old with alopecia areata. Some clones in this sample may be carry-over from other donors' samples. Sequenced material: whole blood, taken in connection with sensitization to the hapten diphenylcyclopropenone (DPC). The CDR3 here is CATSRDRDSLSGNTIYF. For the CDR3, the DNA is TGTGCCACCAGCAGAGATCGGGACTCCCTCTCTGGAAACACCATATATTTT.